Shown below are 23 T cell receptor beta chains from a single sample sequenced in a study of cytotoxic CD8 clonotypes in ibrutinib-treated CLL. Data came from immunoSEQ multiplex PCR; TCRdb stores just in-frame clones and leaves some out. Counted here are roughly 250,000 clones, 60% to 75% occurring once; the ten biggest clones make up 15% to 17%. The sequencing used PBMCs, collected after 24 months of ibrutinib treatment. The source is a human donor with chronic lymphocytic leukemia.

The chain uses TRBV9 and TRBJ2-1; D is perhaps TRBD1 or TRBD2 (5 bases each). Trimming pared 5 bases from V and 8 bases from J, leaving 14 bases between. The CDR3 runs 13 residues. From germline, CDR1 is SGDLS and CDR2 YYNGEE. The CDR3 spells CASRGEWQDEQFF. The CDR3 DNA is TGTGCCAGCAGAGGGGAGTGGCAGGATGAGCAGTTCTTC.

The chain has TRBV9 and TRBJ2-3, with D unclear. CDR1 is SGDLS, CDR2 YYNGEE, per germline. The CDR3 is made up of 18 amino acids. V was cut by 2 bases and J by 2 bases, with 21 bases left in between. This CDR3 is CASSVRKVLPRPTDTQYF. The CDR3 region has the DNA TGTGCCAGCAGCGTTCGTAAGGTCCTCCCGAGGCCCACAGATACGCAGTATTTT.

The chain employs TRBV29-1 and TRBJ1-2; a weak D match, TRBD1 (5 bases). CDR3 length equals 11 residues. The V end was cut by 4 bases, the J end by 10 bases, with 13 bases between. The germline gives CDR1 SQVTM, CDR2 ANQGSEA. The CDR3 sequence: CSVGDLEDYTF. The CDR3, as DNA: TGCAGCGTTGGGGACCTCGAGGACTACACCTTC.

V gene TRBV11-2 combines with J gene TRBJ2-3; D not certain. Germline CDR1 and CDR2: SGHAT and FQNNGV. V was pared by 2 bases and J by 3 bases, with 6 bases between. This CDR3 contains 13 residues. CDR3 coding DNA: TGTGCCAGCAGCTTACTAGTTACAGATACGCAGTATTTT. Translating it yields CASSLLVTDTQYF.

The chain uses TRBV28 and TRBJ1-2; tentatively, D is TRBD1 (6 bases). The CDR3 has 16 residues. V was shortened by 0 bases and J by 8 bases, with 19 bases between the two germline ends. Germline CDR1 and CDR2: MDHEN and SYDVKM. CDR3 DNA sequence: TGTGCCAGCAGTTTATGGAGGGGGATTCGGCGTGACGGCTACACCTTC. As protein: CASSLWRGIRRDGYTF.

The rearrangement uses TRBV7-2 and TRBJ2-1; 7 bases fit TRBD2. Germline values: CDR1 SGHTA, CDR2 FQGNSA. Trimming removed 2 bases from V and 0 bases from J; junction bases left unmatched: 13. This CDR3 is 19 amino acids long. CDR3 loop: CASSLIASGHPSSYNEQFF. As DNA, the CDR3 is TGTGCCAGCAGCTTAATCGCTAGCGGCCACCCGAGCTCCTACAATGAGCAGTTCTTC.

This clone occurred a few times. This chain uses TRBV27 with TRBJ2-6; TRBD2 matches at 13 bases. Unmatched junction bases numbered 9, after V lost 5 bases and J lost 2 bases. The CDR3 is made up of 19 amino acids. CDR1 and CDR2 from the germline V gene are MNHEY and SMNVEV (reference sequence). The DNA of the CDR3 is TGTGCCAGCAGTCCAAGACTAGCGGGAGGCCTTACTGGGGCCAACGTCCTGACTTTC. This codes for CASSPRLAGGLTGANVLTF.

This chain connects TRBV28 to TRBJ2-5; 8 positions agree with TRBD1. Germline CDR1 and CDR2: MDHEN and SYDVKM. This CDR3 comprises 15 residues. Trimming at V came to 5 bases and at J to 4 bases, leaving 9 bases not matched to a gene. The CDR3 DNA is TGTGCCAGCAGTCCCCCAGGGGGCATCCCAGAGACCCAGTACTTC. Residues: CASSPPGGIPETQYF.

This rearrangement joins TRBV5-3 to TRBJ2-1; D perhaps matches TRBD1 (5 bases). TRBV5-3 is classed as an ORF, of uncertain function. The CDR3 extends over 15 amino acids. V lost 8 bases, J lost 5 bases, and 20 bases lay in between. The CDR3, as DNA: TGTGCCAGCAGATTCACAGGACATGTGAACAATGAGCAGTTCTTC. As protein: CASRFTGHVNNEQFF.

The V call is TRBV7-8, the J call TRBJ2-7; D gene ambiguous. The germline V and J ends were trimmed by 6 bases and 3 bases, with 12 bases remaining between them. Per germline, CDR1 SGHVS and CDR2 FQNEAQ. This CDR3 has 13 amino acids. The CDR3 loop reads CASSGVGYYEQYF. Here the CDR3 DNA reads TGTGCCAGCAGTGGGGTAGGCTACTACGAGCAGTACTTC.

This rearrangement joins TRBV11-1 to TRBJ2-5; no clear D gene. Germline lookup yields CDR1 SGHAT and CDR2 FQDESV (reference sequence). The CDR3 sequence is 15 residues long. V was trimmed by 3 bases and J by 5 bases, leaving 16 bases between them. CDR3 bases: TGTGCCAGCAGCTTGACCGGCGGAAAGGCGGAGACCCAGTACTTC. It encodes CASSLTGGKAETQYF.

Here the CDR3 DNA reads TGTGCCAGCACCCCCTCCTGGCAGGGCGGCGAGCAGTACTTC. This sequence encodes CASTPSWQGGEQYF. The rearrangement links TRBV2 to TRBJ2-7; D may be TRBD1 (5 bases). V was clipped by 7 bases and J by 6 bases, with 19 bases between them. The CDR3 length is 14 residues. Germline-derived CDR1 and CDR2 are SNHLY and FYNNEI. The whole variable domain, filled in from reference TRBV2 and TRBJ2-7, reads EPEVTQTPSHQVTQMGQEVILRCVPISNHLYFYWYRQILGQKVEFLVSFYNNEISEKSEIFDDQFSVERPDGSNFTLKIRSTKLEDSAMYFCASTPSWQGGEQYFGPGTRLTVT.

The CDR3 sequence: CASSLGGTGEQYF. The CDR3 DNA reads TGCGCCAGCAGCTTGGGCGGGACCGGCGAGCAGTACTTC. This chain joins TRBV5-1 and TRBJ2-7; D is possibly TRBD2 (6 bases). Germline V lookup: CDR1 SGHRS, CDR2 YFSETQ. V lost 0 bases, J lost 6 bases, and 10 bases lay in between. The CDR3 is made up of 13 amino acids.

This chain uses TRBV7-3 with TRBJ2-2; TRBD2 is a possible D gene (6 bases). Between the trimmed V and J ends, which lost 2 bases and 6 bases, there was a span of 13 bases. The CDR3 runs to 15 residues. The germline gives CDR1 SGHTA, CDR2 FQGTGA. The CDR3 region is CASSLRGDPSGELFF. CDR3 bases: TGTGCCAGCAGCTTACGCGGGGATCCCTCCGGGGAGCTGTTTTTT.

V and J are TRBV5-1 and TRBJ2-7; D perhaps matches TRBD2 (6 bases). CDR3 length: 15 residues. The ends were cut back, 0 bases at V and 4 bases at J, with 14 bases in the middle. Germline CDR1 is SGHRS and CDR2 is YFSETQ. CDR3 residues: CASSLDSPGGYEQYF. The DNA of the CDR3 is TGCGCCAGCAGCTTGGATTCCCCCGGAGGGTACGAGCAGTACTTC.

This clone has more than one count but fewer than ten. This chain links TRBV5-1 with TRBJ2-3; TRBD2 aligns across 11 bases. V lost 5 bases, J lost 5 bases, and 10 bases stayed unmatched. Germline CDR1 SGHRS, CDR2 YFSETQ. CDR3 size: 16 residues. The CDR3 nucleotides read TGCGCCAGCAGTCTTCGGGGGCTAGCGGGAGGAGATACGCAGTATTTT. Translated: CASSLRGLAGGDTQYF.

This rearrangement joins TRBV28 to TRBJ1-2; 7 nucleotides match TRBD1. CDR3 size: 14 residues. Germline V lookup: CDR1 MDHEN, CDR2 SYDVKM. V lost 5 bases, J lost 4 bases, and 7 bases stayed unmatched. The CDR3 reads CASSIQGLSYGYTF. The CDR3 DNA follows: TGTGCCAGCAGTATACAGGGGCTGAGCTATGGCTACACCTTC.

This chain connects TRBV19 to TRBJ1-2, with TRBD1 matching 9 bases. There are 14 residues in the CDR3. Germline assignment: CDR1 LNHDA and CDR2 SQIVND (reference sequence). Trimming at V came to 7 bases and at J to 8 bases, leaving 11 bases not matched to a gene. The CDR3 reads CASISGQGGMGYTF. In DNA, the CDR3 is TGTGCCAGTATATCGGGACAGGGCGGAATGGGCTACACCTTC.

The chain has TRBV25-1 and TRBJ1-1; D possibly corresponds to TRBD1 (5 bases). The CDR3 has 13 amino acids. CDR1 and CDR2 from the germline V gene are MGHDK and SYGVNS. V lost 2 bases to trimming and J lost 2 bases, with 6 bases between them. As DNA, the CDR3 is TGTGCCAGCAGTGAACAGGGTAACACTGAAGCTTTCTTT. It is translated as CASSEQGNTEAFF.

V gene TRBV7-3 combines with J gene TRBJ2-3, with D perhaps matching TRBD2 (5 bases). V lost 5 bases, J lost 2 bases, and 8 bases lay in between. CDR1 and CDR2 from the germline V gene are SGHTA and FQGTGA. This CDR3 is built from 13 residues. The CDR3, as DNA: TGTGCCAGCAGCCCAGACTACACAGATACGCAGTATTTT. Protein: CASSPDYTDTQYF.

This clone has just one count. V gene TRBV6-5 combines with J gene TRBJ1-3, with TRBD1 as a possible D gene (6 bases). CDR1 and CDR2 (germline): MNHEY, SVGAGI. V was cut by 0 bases and J by 4 bases, with 13 bases left in between. This CDR3 is 16 amino acids long. For the CDR3, the DNA is TGTGCCAGCAGTTACTCAACAGGGATTTCGGGAAACACCATATATTTT. Its translation is CASSYSTGISGNTIYF.

The V gene is TRBV5-6, the J gene TRBJ2-1, with 10 nucleotides matching TRBD2. V shed 2 bases and J 10 bases; nucleotides not matched to a gene: 6. The CDR3 runs 14 residues. Germline lookup yields CDR1 SGHDT and CDR2 YYEEEE. In DNA form, the CDR3 reads TGTGCCAGCAGCTTAACTAGCGGGACTGGCGAGCAGTTCTTC. Its protein is CASSLTSGTGEQFF.

This clone was observed a few times. This rearrangement joins TRBV7-8 to TRBJ2-5; D gene unclear. CDR1 is SGHVS, CDR2 FQNEAQ, per germline. There are 13 residues in the CDR3. Trimming pared 0 bases from V and 0 bases from J, leaving 2 bases between. CDR3 in amino acids: CASSLAYQETQYF. CDR3 coding DNA: TGTGCCAGCAGCTTAGCGTACCAAGAGACCCAGTACTTC.